A selection of T cell receptor beta chains follows, all from one sample in a study of T cells after yellow fever vaccination. TCRdb itself ran the 5' RACE reads through MiXCR, one entry per CDR3 protein. The sample has roughly 310,000 distinct CDR3 sequences, less than 4.5% seen once. The specimen was PBMCs, collected on the day of the yellow fever booster vaccination. The source of these receptors is a man in his late teens or twenties who received the YFV17D yellow fever vaccine. CDR3s include the opening cysteine and the closing phenylalanine or tryptophan. A D gene is named only where the DNA matches it firmly. Only part of the rows carry a size: once, few, many, or a class if the clone is expanded.

d_call j_call v_call clone_size cdr3_nt cdr3_aa
. TRBJ2-1 TRBV19 . TGTGCCAGTAGTATTATGATCCGGCGGTCTACCTCCTACAATGAGCAGTTCTTC CASSIMIRRSTSYNEQFF
. TRBJ1-1 TRBV7-9 . TGTGCCAGCAGCTTAGAAACAAGCCAAGCTTTCTTT CASSLETSQAFF
. TRBJ2-3 TRBV24-1 few TGTGCCACCAGCCGCCGGGCAGATACGCAGTATTTT CATSRRADTQYF
TRBD2 TRBJ2-2 TRBV29-1 few TGCAGCGTTATCCCTGACGCGGGGGGGGTCTATTCCGGGGAGCTGTTTTTT CSVIPDAGGVYSGELFF
. TRBJ2-1 TRBV6-5 many TGTGCCAGCAGCCCGTCCGGAGGCTCCTACAATGAGCAGTTCTTC CASSPSGGSYNEQFF
TRBD2 TRBJ2-2 TRBV9 few TGTGCCAGCAGCGCACCTAGCGGGTCTCGCACCGGGGAGCTGTTTTTT CASSAPSGSRTGELFF
. TRBJ1-1 TRBV29-1 few TGCAGCGGTCAGAAGGGACAACCGAACACTGAAGCTTTCTTT CSGQKGQPNTEAFF
. TRBJ1-1 TRBV5-1 few TGCGCCAGCAGCTTGCAACCAGGGGTGGCTTTCTTT CASSLQPGVAFF
TRBD2 TRBJ2-1 TRBV19 many TGTGCCAGTAGGGTAGGACTAGCGGGGTCCAATGAGCAGTTCTTC CASRVGLAGSNEQFF
. TRBJ1-5 TRBV6-1 many TGTGCCAGCAGTGAAGGGATCGGGGGGCCCCAGCATTTT CASSEGIGGPQHF
. TRBJ1-6 TRBV12-3/TRBV12-4 many TGTGCCAGCAGTTTGGACTATTCACCCCTCCACTTT CASSLDYSPLHF
. TRBJ2-1 TRBV20-1 many TGCAGTGCTAGAGATCCCCGGGGAGGTGTTAGGAATGAGCAGTTCTTC CSARDPRGGVRNEQFF
. TRBJ1-2 TRBV12-3/TRBV12-4 few TGTGCCAGCAGTGATGACAGCTATGGCTACACCTTC CASSDDSYGYTF
. TRBJ2-2 TRBV6-6 many TGTGCCAGCAGTTACTTGGGCAGCGGTCCCGGGGAGCTGTTTTTT CASSYLGSGPGELFF
. TRBJ1-5 TRBV5-5 . TGTGCCAGCAGCTTGGGCCGGGTCGATCAGCCCCAGCATTTT CASSLGRVDQPQHF
TRBD2 TRBJ2-3 TRBV27 few TGTGCCAGCACCCAAGGGACTAGCGGGGGGCCGAGCACAGATACGCAGTATTTT CASTQGTSGGPSTDTQYF
. TRBJ2-5 TRBV7-8 many TGTGCCAGCAGCTTAGCGTTCGAGACCCAGTACTTC CASSLAFETQYF
. TRBJ1-3 TRBV20-1 many TGCAGTGCTAGAGTCCCAGCCTCAACTGGAAACACCATATATTTT CSARVPASTGNTIYF
TRBD2 TRBJ2-1 TRBV5-1 many TGCGCCAGCAGCCCGGGACTAGCGTTTTACAATGAGCAGTTCTTC CASSPGLAFYNEQFF
. TRBJ2-1 TRBV7-2 few TGTGCCAGCAGTTCAACGGTTCGGGGGGCCTCCTACAATGAGCAGTTCTTC CASSSTVRGASYNEQFF
. TRBJ1-6 TRBV6-2/TRBV6-3 . TGTGCCAGCAGTCCCCACCGGGACACCTACCGGGGTTCACCCCTCCACTTT CASSPHRDTYRGSPLHF
. TRBJ2-4 TRBV4-3 . TGCGCCAGCAGCCAAGATTCAGGGCCTCTAGCCAAAAACATTCAGTACTTC CASSQDSGPLAKNIQYF
TRBD1 TRBJ2-3 TRBV29-1 many TGCAGCGCCGGACAGGGGGCTCCAGATACGCAGTATTTT CSAGQGAPDTQYF
. TRBJ2-5 TRBV10-3 many TGTGCCATCAGTGAAGGGCAAGAGACCCAGTACTTC CAISEGQETQYF
. TRBJ2-3 TRBV5-1 few TGCGCCAGCAGCAAGGAGAGTACCACAGATACGCAGTATTTT CASSKESTTDTQYF
TRBD1 TRBJ2-1 TRBV4-3 many TGCGCCAGCAGCCAAGAACTCGGCAGATATAGGGACAGAGGTTACAATGAGCAGTTCTTC CASSQELGRYRDRGYNEQFF
. TRBJ2-7 TRBV29-1 few TGCAGCGTTGGGAGGGGGGAGTACGAGCAGTACTTC CSVGRGEYEQYF
. TRBJ2-5 TRBV7-9 once TGTGCCAGCAGCTTATGGCGCTATCCAGAGACCCAGTACTTC CASSLWRYPETQYF
TRBD1 TRBJ2-3 TRBV5-8 many TGTGCCAGCAGCCCCGGGACAGCCAGTTTGACAGATACGCAGTATTTT CASSPGTASLTDTQYF
. TRBJ2-5 TRBV7-2 few TGTGCCAGCAGCTATTTGTACCAAGAGACCCAGTACTTC CASSYLYQETQYF
. TRBJ2-5 TRBV19 once TGTGCCAGTAGTGTAGGGTTACAAGAGACCCAGTACTTC CASSVGLQETQYF
. TRBJ2-7 TRBV18 few TGTGCCAGCTCACCACCGGCGGCAGGGAGTGAATACGAGCAGTACTTC CASSPPAAGSEYEQYF
TRBD2 TRBJ2-5 TRBV2 many TGTGCCAGCAGTGGGGGTAGCGGGGGACAAGAGACCCAGTACTTC CASSGGSGGQETQYF
. TRBJ2-3 TRBV4-2 many TGTGCCAGCAGCCAAGGTCGACTAGTGAAGGCGGATACGCAGTATTTT CASSQGRLVKADTQYF
TRBD2 TRBJ2-5 TRBV6-2/TRBV6-3 few TGTGCCAGCAGCCGACTAGCGGGGGGCTCATCCTCCGCGGAGACCCAGTACTTC CASSRLAGGSSSAETQYF
. TRBJ2-1 TRBV20-1 many TGCAGTGCTACTTCAACTTCTCAGCAGTTCTTC CSATSTSQQFF
. TRBJ1-6 TRBV30 many TGTGCCTGGAGTCCGGACGACAATTCACCCCTCCACTTT CAWSPDDNSPLHF
. TRBJ1-4 TRBV5-6 few TGTGCCAGCAGCTTGAGTCAGGGTTGGAAACTGTTTTTT CASSLSQGWKLFF
TRBD2 TRBJ2-2 TRBV7-9 many TGTGCCAGCAGCCCTAGCGGGGGGCGGAACACCGGGGAGCTGTTTTTT CASSPSGGRNTGELFF
. TRBJ2-4 TRBV6-5 few TGTGCCAGCAGTTCAACTAGACAGGTAGCCAAAAACATTCAGTACTTC CASSSTRQVAKNIQYF
. TRBJ2-3 TRBV20-1 many TGCAGTGCTAGAGATAGGGTTCGGGGAGCAGATACGCAGTATTTT CSARDRVRGADTQYF
. TRBJ2-7 TRBV29-1 . TGCAGCGTGACCCAGGGTTACTACGAGCAGTACTTC CSVTQGYYEQYF
. TRBJ1-3 TRBV5-1 . TGCGCCAGCAGTACGCAGGGCTCTGGAAACACCATATATTTT CASSTQGSGNTIYF
TRBD1 TRBJ1-2 TRBV27 . TGTGCCAGCAGTTTGACAGGGGGCCGGGATGGCTACACCTTC CASSLTGGRDGYTF
. TRBJ1-1 TRBV21-1 few TGTGCCAGCAGGGGGGATAGGGCGGATACTGAAGCTTTCTTT CASRGDRADTEAFF
. TRBJ1-4 TRBV20-1 few TGCAGTGCTCTTACAGGGATAACTAATGAAAAACTGTTTTTT CSALTGITNEKLFF
. TRBJ1-3 TRBV3-1 . TGTGCCAGCAGCCCGGAGGGAAACACCATATATTTT CASSPEGNTIYF
. TRBJ2-1 TRBV27 few TGTGCCAGCCGAGACTTGAGCTCCTACAATGAGCAGTTCTTC CASRDLSSYNEQFF
. TRBJ2-3 TRBV7-6 many TGTGCCAGCAGCCCACGGCCTGGAGGGAATACGCAGTATTTT CASSPRPGGNTQYF
. TRBJ1-2 TRBV9 few TGTGCCAGCAGCGGAGCTACAGGAATAAGCTATGGCTACACCTTC CASSGATGISYGYTF
TRBD1 TRBJ2-5 TRBV6-5 . TGTGCCAGCAGTTACTCGAGAGGGACAGGGGCAGAGACCCAGTACTTC CASSYSRGTGAETQYF
. TRBJ1-6 TRBV5-6 few TGTGCCAGCAGCCCGCCTGGACGTTCACCCCTCCACTTT CASSPPGRSPLHF
. TRBJ2-3 TRBV19 many TGTGCCAGTAACTCATATTTTGAGGGGGGGGATACGCAGTATTTT CASNSYFEGGDTQYF